This entry is about one TCR beta chain. The CDR3 spans 15 residues. Germline assignment: CDR1 MNHNY and CDR2 SVGAGI (reference sequence). Trimming took 4 bases from V and 10 from J; bases not matched to a gene: 7. Seattle enrolled patients during active infection and tracked them longitudinally. The sample is drawn from a study of blood T cell repertoires in COVID-19. Study-wide background: COVID-19 samples from acute and convalescent phases originated in the United States, Italy and Spain. T cells, B-cell-depleted T cells, or PBMCs supplied cDNA or gDNA.

Original processing methods: Amplification from reference gene primers served as the basis for estimated nucleated cell counts. TCRdb keeps only in-frame clones here, not all; method: immunoSEQ multiplex PCR. The V and J calls and clone size were taken over from that table, and D and trimming were inferred from the DNA. This sample has hundreds of thousands of clones, with roughly nine tenths found just once. The TCR sequence derives from a man aged 55 to 69 with COVID-19, enrolled during active disease. The J gene is TRBJ1-6, the V gene TRBV6-6; 10 bases agree with TRBD1. The sample comprised peripheral blood. The DNA for the CDR3 is TGTGCCAGCAGTTCTCCCGGGACAGGGGAGTCACCCCTCCACTTT. Its protein product is CASSSPGTGESPLHF.